This T cell receptor beta chain was sequenced during a study of T-cell memory formation after mild COVID-19. Each CDR3 protein is one row after TCRdb ran MiXCR on the 5' RACE reads. The data show 45,000 to 50,000 distinct CDR3 sequences, approximately 6.6% seen once. The sequenced material came from PBMCs or a T cell subset sorted from them (not recorded which). This sequence was found in a man younger than 35 who had mild COVID-19 (a few samples of this study predate the infection). Cell type and time point are not known.

The chain's CDR3 is CASGMADSSNSPLHF. The CDR3 region has the DNA TGTGCCAGTGGAATGGCAGACAGCAGCAATTCACCCCTCCACTTT. The genes are TRBV19 and TRBJ1-6; a possible D gene is TRBD1 (5 bases). This CDR3 has 15 amino acids. Trimming left V 8 bases short and J 7 bases short, with 18 bases between. The germline V gene encodes CDR1 LNHDA and CDR2 SQIVND (reference sequence). The full variable domain, its missing parts supplied by reference TRBV19 and TRBJ1-6, is DGGITQSPKYLFRKEGQNVTLSCEQNLNHDAMYWYRQDPGQGLRLIYYSQIVNDFQKGDIAEGYSVSREKKESFPLTVTSAQKNPTAFYLCASGMADSSNSPLHFGNGTRLTVT.